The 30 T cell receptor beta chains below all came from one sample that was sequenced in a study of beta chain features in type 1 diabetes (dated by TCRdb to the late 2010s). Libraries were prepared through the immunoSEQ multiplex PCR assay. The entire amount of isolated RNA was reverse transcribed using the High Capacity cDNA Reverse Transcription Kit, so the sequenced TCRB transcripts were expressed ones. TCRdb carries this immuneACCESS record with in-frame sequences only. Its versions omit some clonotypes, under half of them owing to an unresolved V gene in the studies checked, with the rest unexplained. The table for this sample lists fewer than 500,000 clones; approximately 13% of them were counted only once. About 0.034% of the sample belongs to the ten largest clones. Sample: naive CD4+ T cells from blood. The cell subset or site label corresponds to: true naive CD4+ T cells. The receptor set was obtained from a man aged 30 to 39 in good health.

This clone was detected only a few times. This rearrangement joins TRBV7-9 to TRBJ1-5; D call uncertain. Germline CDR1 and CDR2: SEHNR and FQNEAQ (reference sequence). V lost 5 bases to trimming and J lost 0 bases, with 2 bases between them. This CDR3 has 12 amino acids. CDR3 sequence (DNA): TGTGCCAGCAGCCCTAGCAATCAGCCCCAGCATTTT. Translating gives CASSPSNQPQHF. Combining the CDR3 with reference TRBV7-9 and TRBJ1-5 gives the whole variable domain DTGVSQNPRHKITKRGQNVTFRCDPISEHNRLYWYRQTLGQGPEFLTYFQNEAQLEKSRLLSDRFSAERPKGSFSTLEIQRTEQGDSAMYLCASSPSNQPQHFGDGTRLSIL.

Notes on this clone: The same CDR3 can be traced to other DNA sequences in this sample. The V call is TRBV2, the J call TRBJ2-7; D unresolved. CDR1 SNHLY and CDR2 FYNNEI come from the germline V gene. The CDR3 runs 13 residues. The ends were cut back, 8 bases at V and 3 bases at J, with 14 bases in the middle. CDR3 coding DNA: TGTGCCAGCCGGGTCGGTGGCGGCTACGAGCAGTACTTC. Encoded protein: CASRVGGGYEQYF.

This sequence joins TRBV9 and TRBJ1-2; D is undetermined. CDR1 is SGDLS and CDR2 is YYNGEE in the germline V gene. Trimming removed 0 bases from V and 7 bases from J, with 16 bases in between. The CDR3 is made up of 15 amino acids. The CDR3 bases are TGTGCCAGCAGCGTAGGTCGGCTGGAAGCTACTGGCTACACCTTC. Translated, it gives CASSVGRLEATGYTF.

CDR3 DNA: TGTGCCATTACGCCGAAAGCGGGGATCACAGATACGCAGTATTTT. Its translation is CAITPKAGITDTQYF. The V gene is TRBV6-6, the J gene TRBJ2-3, with TRBD2 matching over 7 bases. CDR1 and CDR2 (germline): MNHNY, SVGAGI (reference sequence). With 10 bases clipped from V and 2 bases from J, the junction kept 12 bases outside the gene matches. This CDR3 has 15 amino acids.

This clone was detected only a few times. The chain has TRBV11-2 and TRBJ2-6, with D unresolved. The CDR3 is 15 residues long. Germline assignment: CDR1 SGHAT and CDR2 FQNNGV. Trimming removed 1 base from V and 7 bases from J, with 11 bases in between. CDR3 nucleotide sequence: TGTGCCAGCAGCTTAGCCCTACGCGCCGCCAACGTCCTGACTTTC. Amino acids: CASSLALRAANVLTF.

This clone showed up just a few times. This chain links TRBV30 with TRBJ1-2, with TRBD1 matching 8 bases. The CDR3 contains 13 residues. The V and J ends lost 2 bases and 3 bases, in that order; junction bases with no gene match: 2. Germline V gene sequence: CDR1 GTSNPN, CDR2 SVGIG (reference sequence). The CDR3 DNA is TGTGCCTGGAGTCGGGGACAGGACTATGGCTACACCTTC. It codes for CAWSRGQDYGYTF.

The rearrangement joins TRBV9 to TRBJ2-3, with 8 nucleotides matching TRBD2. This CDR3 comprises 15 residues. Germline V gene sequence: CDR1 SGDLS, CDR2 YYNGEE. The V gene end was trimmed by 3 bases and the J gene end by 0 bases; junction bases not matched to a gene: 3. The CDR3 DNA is TGTGCCAGCAGCGCCGCGGGAGGAAGCACAGATACGCAGTATTTT. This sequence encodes CASSAAGGSTDTQYF.

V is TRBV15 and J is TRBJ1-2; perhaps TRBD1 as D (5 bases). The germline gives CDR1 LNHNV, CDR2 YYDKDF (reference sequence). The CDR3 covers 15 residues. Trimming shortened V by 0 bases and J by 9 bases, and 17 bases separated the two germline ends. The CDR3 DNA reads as TGTGCCACCAGCAGAGATCGGCAGGGACCCCATAGCTACACCTTC. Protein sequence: CATSRDRQGPHSYTF.

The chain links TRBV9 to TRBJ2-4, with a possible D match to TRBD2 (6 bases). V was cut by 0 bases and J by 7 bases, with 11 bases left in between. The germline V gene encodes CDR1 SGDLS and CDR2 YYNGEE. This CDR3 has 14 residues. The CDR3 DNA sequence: TGTGCCAGCAGCGTAGGGGACTTAGGGAACATTCAGTACTTC. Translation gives CASSVGDLGNIQYF.

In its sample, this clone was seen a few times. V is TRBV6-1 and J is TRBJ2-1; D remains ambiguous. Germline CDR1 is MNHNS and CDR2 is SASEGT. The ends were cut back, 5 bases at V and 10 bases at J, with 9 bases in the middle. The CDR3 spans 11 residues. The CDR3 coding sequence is TGTGCCAGCAGTCGATTGCGGGAGCAGTTCTTC. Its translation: CASSRLREQFF.

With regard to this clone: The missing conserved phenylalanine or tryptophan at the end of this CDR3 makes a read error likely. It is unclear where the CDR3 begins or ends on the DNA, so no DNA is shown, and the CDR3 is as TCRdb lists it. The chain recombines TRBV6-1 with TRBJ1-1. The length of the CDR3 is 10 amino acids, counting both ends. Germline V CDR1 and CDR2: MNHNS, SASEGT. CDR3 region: CASTPLTFGL.

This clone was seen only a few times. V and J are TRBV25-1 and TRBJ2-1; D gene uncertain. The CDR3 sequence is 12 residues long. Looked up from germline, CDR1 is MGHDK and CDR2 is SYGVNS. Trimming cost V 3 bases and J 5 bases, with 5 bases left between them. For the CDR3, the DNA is TGTGCCAGCAGTGATCTACACAATGAGCAGTTCTTC. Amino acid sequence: CASSDLHNEQFF. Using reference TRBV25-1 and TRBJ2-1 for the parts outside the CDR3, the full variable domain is EADIYQTPRYLVIGTGKKITLECSQTMGHDKMYWYQQDPGMELHLIHYSYGVNSTEKGDLSSESTVSRIRTEHFPLTLESARPSHTSQYLCASSDLHNEQFFGPGTRLTVL.

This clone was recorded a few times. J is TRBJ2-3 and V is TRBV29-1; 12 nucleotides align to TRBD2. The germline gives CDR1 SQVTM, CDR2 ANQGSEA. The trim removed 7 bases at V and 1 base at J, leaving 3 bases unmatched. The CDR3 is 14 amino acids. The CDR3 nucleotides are TGCAGCGGGCGGACTAGCGGGGGCACAGATACGCAGTATTTT. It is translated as CSGRTSGGTDTQYF.

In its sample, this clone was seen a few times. The CDR3 DNA sequence: TGTGCCAGCACCACGGCCGGGACAGGCGAGCAGTACGTC. This translates into CASTTAGTGEQYV. The genes are TRBV28 and TRBJ2-7; TRBD1 agrees at 8 bases. Germline V gives CDR1 MDHEN, CDR2 SYDVKM. The CDR3 extends over 13 amino acids. J gave up 6 bases and V 7 bases, and 8 bases lay outside the gene matches.

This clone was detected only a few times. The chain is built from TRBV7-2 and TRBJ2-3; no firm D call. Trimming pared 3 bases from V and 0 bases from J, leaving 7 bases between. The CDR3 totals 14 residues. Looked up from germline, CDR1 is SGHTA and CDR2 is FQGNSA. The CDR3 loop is CASSLLTSTDTQYF. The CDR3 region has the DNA TGTGCCAGCAGCTTGTTGACTAGCACAGATACGCAGTATTTT.

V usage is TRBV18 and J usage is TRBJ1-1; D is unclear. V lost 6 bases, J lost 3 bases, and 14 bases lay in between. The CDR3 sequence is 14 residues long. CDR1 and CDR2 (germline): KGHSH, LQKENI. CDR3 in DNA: TGTGCCAGCTCGCCCAGGCCCTGGGACACTGAAGCTTTCTTT. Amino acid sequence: CASSPRPWDTEAFF. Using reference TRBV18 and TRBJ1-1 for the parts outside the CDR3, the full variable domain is NAGVMQNPRHLVRRRGQEARLRCSPMKGHSHVYWYRQLPEEGLKFMVYLQKENIIDESGMPKERFSAEFPKEGPSILRIQQVVRGDSAAYFCASSPRPWDTEAFFGQGTRLTVV.

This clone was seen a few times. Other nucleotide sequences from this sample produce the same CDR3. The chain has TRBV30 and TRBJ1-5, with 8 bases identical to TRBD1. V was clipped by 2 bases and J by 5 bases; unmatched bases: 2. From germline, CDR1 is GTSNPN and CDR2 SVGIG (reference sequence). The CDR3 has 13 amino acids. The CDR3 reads CAWSTGGDQPQHF. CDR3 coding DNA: TGTGCCTGGAGTACAGGGGGGGATCAGCCCCAGCATTTT.

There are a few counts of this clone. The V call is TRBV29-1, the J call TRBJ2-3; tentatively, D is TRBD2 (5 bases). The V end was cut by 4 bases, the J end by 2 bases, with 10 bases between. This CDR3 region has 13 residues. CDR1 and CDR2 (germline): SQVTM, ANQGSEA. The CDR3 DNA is TGCAGCGTTGTCGCTAGCCCCACAGATACGCAGTATTTT. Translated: CSVVASPTDTQYF.

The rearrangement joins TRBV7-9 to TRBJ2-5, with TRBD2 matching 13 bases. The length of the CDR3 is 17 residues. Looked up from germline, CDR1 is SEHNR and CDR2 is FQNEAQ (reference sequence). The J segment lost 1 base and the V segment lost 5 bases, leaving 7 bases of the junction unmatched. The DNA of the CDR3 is TGTGCCAGCAGCCTCAGACTAGCGGGGGGAGTCCAAGAGACCCAGTACTTC. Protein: CASSLRLAGGVQETQYF.

CDR3 amino acids: CASSRWGDTEAFF. CDR3 sequence (DNA): TGTGCCAGCAGCCGCTGGGGTGACACTGAAGCTTTCTTT. The chain employs TRBV14 and TRBJ1-1; D unresolved. CDR3 size: 13 residues. Per germline, CDR1 SGHDN and CDR2 FVKESK. V was clipped by 4 bases and J by 3 bases, with 9 bases between them.

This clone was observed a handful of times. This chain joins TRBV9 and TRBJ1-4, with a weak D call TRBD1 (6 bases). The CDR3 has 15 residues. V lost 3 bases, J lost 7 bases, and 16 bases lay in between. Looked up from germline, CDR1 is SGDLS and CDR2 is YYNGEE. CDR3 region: CASSASARGGEKLFF. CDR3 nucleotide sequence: TGTGCCAGCAGCGCCTCGGCCAGGGGCGGTGAAAAACTGTTTTTT.

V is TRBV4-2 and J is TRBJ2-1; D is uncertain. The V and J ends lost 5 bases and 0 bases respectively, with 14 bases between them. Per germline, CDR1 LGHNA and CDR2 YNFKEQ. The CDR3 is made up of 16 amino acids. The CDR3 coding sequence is TGTGCCAGCAGCACCAGTCAGCTGAGCTCCTACAATGAGCAGTTCTTC. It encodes CASSTSQLSSYNEQFF.

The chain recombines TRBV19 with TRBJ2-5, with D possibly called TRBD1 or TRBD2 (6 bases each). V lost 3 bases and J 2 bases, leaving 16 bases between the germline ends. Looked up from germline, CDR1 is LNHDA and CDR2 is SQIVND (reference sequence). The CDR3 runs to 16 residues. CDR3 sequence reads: CASSIGGRGPQETQYF. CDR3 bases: TGTGCCAGTAGTATCGGGGGCAGGGGACCTCAAGAGACCCAGTACTTC.

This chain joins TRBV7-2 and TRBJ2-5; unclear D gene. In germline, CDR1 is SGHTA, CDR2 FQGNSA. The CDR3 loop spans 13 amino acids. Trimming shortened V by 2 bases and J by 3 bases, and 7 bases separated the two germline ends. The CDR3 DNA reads TGTGCCAGCAGCTTATACGGAGAAGAGACCCAGTACTTC. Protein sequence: CASSLYGEETQYF.

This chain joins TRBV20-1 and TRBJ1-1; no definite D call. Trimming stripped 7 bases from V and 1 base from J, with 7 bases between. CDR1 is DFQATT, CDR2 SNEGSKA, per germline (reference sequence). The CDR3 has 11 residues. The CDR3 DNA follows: TGCAGTGGACACCAGAACACTGAAGCTTTCTTT. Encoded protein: CSGHQNTEAFF.

In DNA form, the CDR3 reads TGTGCCAGCAGTTTAGACATAATGAACACTGAAGCTTTCTTT. It yields the protein CASSLDIMNTEAFF. V is TRBV9 and J is TRBJ1-1; D unclear. CDR1 is SGDLS and CDR2 is YYNGEE in the germline V gene. V was shortened by 5 bases and J by 0 bases, with 11 bases between the two germline ends. The CDR3 runs to 14 residues.

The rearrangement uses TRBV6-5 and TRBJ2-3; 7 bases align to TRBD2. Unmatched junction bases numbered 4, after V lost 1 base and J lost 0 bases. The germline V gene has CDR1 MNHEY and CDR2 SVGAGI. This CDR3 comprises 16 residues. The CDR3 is CASSYFGGGSTDTQYF. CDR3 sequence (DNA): TGTGCCAGCAGTTACTTCGGGGGAGGGAGCACAGATACGCAGTATTTT.

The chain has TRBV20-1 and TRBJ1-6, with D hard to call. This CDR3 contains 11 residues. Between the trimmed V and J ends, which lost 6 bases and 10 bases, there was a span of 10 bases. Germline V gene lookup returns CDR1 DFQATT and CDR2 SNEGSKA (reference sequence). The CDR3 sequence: CSAGPGSPLHF. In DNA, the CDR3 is TGCAGTGCGGGTCCCGGCTCACCCCTCCACTTT.

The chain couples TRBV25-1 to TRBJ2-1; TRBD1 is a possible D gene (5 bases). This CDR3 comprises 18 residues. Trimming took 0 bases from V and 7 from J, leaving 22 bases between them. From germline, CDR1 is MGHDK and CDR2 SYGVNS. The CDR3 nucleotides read TGTGCCAGCAGTGAATATAGTAGGCCAATGGGGCCGTTGAATGAGCAGTTCTTC. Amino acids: CASSEYSRPMGPLNEQFF. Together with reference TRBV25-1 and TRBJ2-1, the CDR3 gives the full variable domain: EADIYQTPRYLVIGTGKKITLECSQTMGHDKMYWYQQDPGMELHLIHYSYGVNSTEKGDLSSESTVSRIRTEHFPLTLESARPSHTSQYLCASSEYSRPMGPLNEQFFGPGTRLTVL.

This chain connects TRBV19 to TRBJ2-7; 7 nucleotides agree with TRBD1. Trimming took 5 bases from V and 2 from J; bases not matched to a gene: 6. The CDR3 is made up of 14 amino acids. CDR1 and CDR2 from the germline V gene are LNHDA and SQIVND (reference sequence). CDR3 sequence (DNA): TGTGCCAGTAGTTCCCGACAGGGAACCTACGAGCAGTACTTC. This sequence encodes CASSSRQGTYEQYF.